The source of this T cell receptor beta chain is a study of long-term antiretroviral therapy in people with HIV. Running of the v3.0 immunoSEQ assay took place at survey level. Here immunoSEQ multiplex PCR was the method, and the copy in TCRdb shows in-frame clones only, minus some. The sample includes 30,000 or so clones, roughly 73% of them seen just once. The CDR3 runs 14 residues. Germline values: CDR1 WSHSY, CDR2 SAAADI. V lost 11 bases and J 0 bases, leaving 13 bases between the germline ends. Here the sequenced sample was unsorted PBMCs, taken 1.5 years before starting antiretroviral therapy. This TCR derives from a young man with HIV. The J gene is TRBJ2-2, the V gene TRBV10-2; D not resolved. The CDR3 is CAGSLVANTGELFF. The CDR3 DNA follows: TGCGCCGGGTCATTAGTGGCGAACACCGGGGAGCTGTTTTTT.